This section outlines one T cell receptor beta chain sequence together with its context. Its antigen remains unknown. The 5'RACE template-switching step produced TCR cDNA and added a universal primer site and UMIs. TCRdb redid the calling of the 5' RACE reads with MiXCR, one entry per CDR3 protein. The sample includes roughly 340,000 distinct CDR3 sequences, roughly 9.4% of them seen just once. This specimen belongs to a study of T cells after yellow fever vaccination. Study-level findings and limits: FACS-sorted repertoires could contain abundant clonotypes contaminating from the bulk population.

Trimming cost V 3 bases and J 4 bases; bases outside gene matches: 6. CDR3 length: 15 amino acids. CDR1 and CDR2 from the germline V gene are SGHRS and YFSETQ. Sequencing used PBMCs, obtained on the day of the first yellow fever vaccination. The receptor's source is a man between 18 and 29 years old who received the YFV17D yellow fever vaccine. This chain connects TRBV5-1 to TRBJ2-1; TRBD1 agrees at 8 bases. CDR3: CASSSPGGYYNEQFF. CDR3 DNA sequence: TGCGCCAGCAGCTCTCCAGGGGGCTATTACAATGAGCAGTTCTTC.